This entry concerns a single T cell receptor beta chain. This entry comes from a study of cytomegalovirus exposure and HLA in healthy donors. CDR3 length: 14 residues. Per the germline V gene, CDR1 is LNHDA and CDR2 is SQIVND (reference sequence). V dropped 1 base and J dropped 4; count of bases not matched to a gene: 2. The study ran its PCR with 60 Vbeta and 13 Jbeta primers. TCRdb's copy holds only in-frame clones and misses some; the assay was immunoSEQ multiplex PCR. Seen here are approximately 170,000 clones, around 80% observed once, and the top ten hold 1% to 1.5%. Specimen: PBMCs. The source of this sequence is a boy aged 2 to 9 in good health and CMV-seronegative. The chain uses TRBV19 and TRBJ1-1; 8 nucleotides agree with TRBD1. This CDR3 reads CASSIGTGFTEAFF. CDR3 in DNA: TGTGCCAGTAGTATAGGGACAGGGTTCACTGAAGCTTTCTTT.